This TCR beta chain comes out of a study of tumor-infiltrating lymphocytes in primary liver carcinoma. TCR beta cDNA came from roughly 450 ng total RNA, primed with a constant-region primer. ARM-PCR, slightly modified, supplied the TCR beta libraries through three nested multiplex PCR rounds. It was with TRBV1-TRBV30 forward primers and a C-beta reverse primer that the first two PCR rounds were run, at roughly 9 cycles each. Using its own MiXCR run on the multiplex PCR reads, TCRdb lists one record per CDR3 protein. Of approximately 320,000 distinct CDR3 sequences detected, 50% to 60% appear once; the ten largest clones hold more than 15%. The authors took blood RNA from unsorted whole blood and also extracted germline DNA. CDR3 length equals 17 residues. Trimming pared 6 bases from V and 4 bases from J, leaving 19 bases between. Germline CDR1 reads MNHNY; CDR2 reads SVGAGI (reference sequence).

Input material: peripheral blood. The genes are TRBV6-6 and TRBJ1-6; the D gene is possibly TRBD1 (6 bases). This TCR derives from a woman aged 25-40 years with primary liver carcinoma and hepatitis B virus infection. The CDR3 nucleotides are TGTGCCAGCAGACGAACAGGGCAGAGCCAATATAATTCACCCCTCCACTTT. This sequence encodes CASRRTGQSQYNSPLHF.